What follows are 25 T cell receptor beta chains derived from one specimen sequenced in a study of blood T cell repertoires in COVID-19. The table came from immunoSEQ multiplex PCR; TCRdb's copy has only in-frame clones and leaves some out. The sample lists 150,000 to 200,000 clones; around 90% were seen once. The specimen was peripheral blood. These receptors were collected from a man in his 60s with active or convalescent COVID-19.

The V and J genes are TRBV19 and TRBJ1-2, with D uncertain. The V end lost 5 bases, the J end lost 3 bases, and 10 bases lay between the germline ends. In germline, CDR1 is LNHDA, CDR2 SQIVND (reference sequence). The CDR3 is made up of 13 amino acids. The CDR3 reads CASSDTTDYGYTF. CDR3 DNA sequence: TGTGCCAGTAGTGACACAACAGACTATGGCTACACCTTC.

The CDR3, as DNA: TGCGCCAGCAGTACGGGGTTCTCTGGAAACACCATATATTTT. This encodes CASSTGFSGNTIYF. The chain carries TRBV10-2 and TRBJ1-3; the D is unclear. The CDR3 is 14 residues long. Germline-derived CDR1 and CDR2 are WSHSY and SAAADI. Trimming left V 5 bases short and J 0 bases short, with 8 bases between.

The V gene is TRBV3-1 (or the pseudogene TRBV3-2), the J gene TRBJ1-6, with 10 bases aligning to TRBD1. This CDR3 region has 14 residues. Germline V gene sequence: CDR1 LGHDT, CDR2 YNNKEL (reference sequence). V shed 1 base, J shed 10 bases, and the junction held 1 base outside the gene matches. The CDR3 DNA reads TGTGCCAGCAGCCAAGGGGACAGGGGCTCACCCCTCCACTTT. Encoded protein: CASSQGDRGSPLHF.

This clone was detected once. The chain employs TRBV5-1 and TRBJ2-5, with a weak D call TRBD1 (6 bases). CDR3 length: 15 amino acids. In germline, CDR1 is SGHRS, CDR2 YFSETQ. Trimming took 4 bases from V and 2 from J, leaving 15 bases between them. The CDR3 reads CASSPPRTDQETQYF. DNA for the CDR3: TGCGCCAGCAGCCCCCCTCGGACAGATCAAGAGACCCAGTACTTC. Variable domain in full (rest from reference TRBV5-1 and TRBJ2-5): KAGVTQTPRYLIKTRGQQVTLSCSPISGHRSVSWYQQTPGQGLQFLFEYFSETQRNKGNFPGRFSGRQFSNSRSEMNVSTLELGDSALYLCASSPPRTDQETQYFGPGTRLLVL.

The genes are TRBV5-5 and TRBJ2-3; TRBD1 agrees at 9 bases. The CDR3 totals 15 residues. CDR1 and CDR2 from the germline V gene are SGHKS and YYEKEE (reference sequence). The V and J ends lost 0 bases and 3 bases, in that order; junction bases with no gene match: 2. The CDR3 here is CASSLEGQGTDTQYF. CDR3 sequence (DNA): TGTGCCAGCAGCTTGGAGGGACAGGGAACAGATACGCAGTATTTT.

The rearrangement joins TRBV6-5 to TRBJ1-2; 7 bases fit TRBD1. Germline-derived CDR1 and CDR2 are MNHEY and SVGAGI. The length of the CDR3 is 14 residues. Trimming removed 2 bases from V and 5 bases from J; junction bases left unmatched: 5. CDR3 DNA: TGTGCCAGCAGTTACGCCAGACAGGGATATGGCTACACCTTC. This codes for CASSYARQGYGYTF.

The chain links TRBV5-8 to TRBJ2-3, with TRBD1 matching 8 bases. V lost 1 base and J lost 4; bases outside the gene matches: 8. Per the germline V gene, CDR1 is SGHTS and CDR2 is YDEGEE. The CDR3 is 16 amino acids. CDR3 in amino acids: CASSLWQGASADTQYF. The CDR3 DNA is TGTGCCAGCAGCTTGTGGCAGGGGGCGTCGGCAGATACGCAGTATTTT.

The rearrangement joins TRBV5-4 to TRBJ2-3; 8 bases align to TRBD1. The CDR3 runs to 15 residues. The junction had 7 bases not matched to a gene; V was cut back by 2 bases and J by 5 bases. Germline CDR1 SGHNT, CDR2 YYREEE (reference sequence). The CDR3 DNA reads TGTGCCAGCAGCTTTCCCAGGGGGCAAAGAGATACGCAGTATTTT. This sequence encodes CASSFPRGQRDTQYF.

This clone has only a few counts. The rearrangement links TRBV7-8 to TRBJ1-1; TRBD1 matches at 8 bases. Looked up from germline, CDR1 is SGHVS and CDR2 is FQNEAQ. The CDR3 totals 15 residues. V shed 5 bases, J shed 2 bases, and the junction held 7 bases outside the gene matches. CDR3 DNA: TGTGCCAGCAGCCTCTTACAGGGGGTAAACACTGAAGCTTTCTTT. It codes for CASSLLQGVNTEAFF.

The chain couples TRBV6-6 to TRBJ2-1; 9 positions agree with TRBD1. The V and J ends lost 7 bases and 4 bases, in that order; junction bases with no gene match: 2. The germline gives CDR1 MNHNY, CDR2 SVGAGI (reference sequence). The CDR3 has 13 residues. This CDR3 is CASKGQGYNEQFF. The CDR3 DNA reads TGTGCCAGCAAAGGACAGGGGTACAATGAGCAGTTCTTC.

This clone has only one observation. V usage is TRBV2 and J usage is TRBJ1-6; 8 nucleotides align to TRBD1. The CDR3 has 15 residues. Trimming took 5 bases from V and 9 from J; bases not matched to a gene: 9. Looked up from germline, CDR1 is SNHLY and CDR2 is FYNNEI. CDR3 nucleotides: TGTGCCAGCAGTAAAGAAGGACAGGGCGGTTCACCCCTCCACTTT. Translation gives CASSKEGQGGSPLHF.

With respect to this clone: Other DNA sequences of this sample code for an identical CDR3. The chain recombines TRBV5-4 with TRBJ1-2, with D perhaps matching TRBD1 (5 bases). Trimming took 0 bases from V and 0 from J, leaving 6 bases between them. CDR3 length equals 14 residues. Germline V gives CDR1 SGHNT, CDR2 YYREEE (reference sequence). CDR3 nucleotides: TGTGCCAGCAGCTTGGGGGGCGCTAACTATGGCTACACCTTC. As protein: CASSLGGANYGYTF.

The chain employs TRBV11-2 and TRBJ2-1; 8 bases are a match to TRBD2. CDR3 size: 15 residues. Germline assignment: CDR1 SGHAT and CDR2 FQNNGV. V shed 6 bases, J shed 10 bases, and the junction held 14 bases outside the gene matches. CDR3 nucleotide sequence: TGTGCCAGCAGTCTCTTAGGAGCGGGAGTTACCGAGCAGTTCTTC. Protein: CASSLLGAGVTEQFF.

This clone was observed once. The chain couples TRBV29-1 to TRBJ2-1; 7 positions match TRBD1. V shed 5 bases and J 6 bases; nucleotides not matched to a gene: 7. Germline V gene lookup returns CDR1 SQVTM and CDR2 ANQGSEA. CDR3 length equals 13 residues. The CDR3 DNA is TGCAGCGTTCTGACAGGGAGAGGCAATGAGCAGTTCTTC. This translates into CSVLTGRGNEQFF.

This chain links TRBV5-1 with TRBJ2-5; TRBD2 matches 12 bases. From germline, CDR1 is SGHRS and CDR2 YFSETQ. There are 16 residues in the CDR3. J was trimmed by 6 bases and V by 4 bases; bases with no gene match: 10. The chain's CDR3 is CASSRTSGIPPQTQYF. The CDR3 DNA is TGCGCCAGCAGCCGGACTAGCGGGATACCCCCCCAGACCCAGTACTTC.

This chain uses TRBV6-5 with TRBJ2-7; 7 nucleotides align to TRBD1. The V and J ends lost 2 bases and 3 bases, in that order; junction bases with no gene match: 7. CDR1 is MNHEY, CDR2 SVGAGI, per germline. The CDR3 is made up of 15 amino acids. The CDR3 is CASSYAMGQNYEQYF. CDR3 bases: TGTGCCAGCAGTTACGCTATGGGACAGAACTACGAGCAGTACTTC.

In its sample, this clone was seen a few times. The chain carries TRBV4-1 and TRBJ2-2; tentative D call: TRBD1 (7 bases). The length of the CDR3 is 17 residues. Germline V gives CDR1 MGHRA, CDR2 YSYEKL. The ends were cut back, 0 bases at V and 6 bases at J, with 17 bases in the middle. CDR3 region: CASSQERLDREAGELFF. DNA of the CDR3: TGCGCCAGCAGCCAAGAAAGGTTAGACAGGGAGGCCGGGGAGCTGTTTTTT.

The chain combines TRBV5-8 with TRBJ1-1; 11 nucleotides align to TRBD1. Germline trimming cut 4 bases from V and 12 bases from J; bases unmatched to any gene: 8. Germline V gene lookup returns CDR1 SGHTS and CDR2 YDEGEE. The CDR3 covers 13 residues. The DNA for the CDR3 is TGTGCCAGCAGCCCCGGGGACAGGGGGGGGTCTTTCTTT. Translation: CASSPGDRGGSFF.

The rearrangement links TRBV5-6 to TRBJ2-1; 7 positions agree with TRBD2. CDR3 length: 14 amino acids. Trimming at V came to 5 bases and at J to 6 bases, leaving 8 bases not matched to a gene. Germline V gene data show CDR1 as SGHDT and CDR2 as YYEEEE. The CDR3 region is CASRTSRGSNEQFF. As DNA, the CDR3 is TGTGCCAGCAGGACTAGCCGGGGGTCCAATGAGCAGTTCTTC.

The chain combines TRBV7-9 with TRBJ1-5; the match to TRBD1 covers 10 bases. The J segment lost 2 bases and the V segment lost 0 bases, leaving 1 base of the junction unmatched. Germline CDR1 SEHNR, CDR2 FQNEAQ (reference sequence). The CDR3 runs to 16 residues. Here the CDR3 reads CASSLATGGGNQPQHF. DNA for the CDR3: TGTGCCAGCAGCTTAGCGACAGGGGGCGGCAATCAGCCCCAGCATTTT. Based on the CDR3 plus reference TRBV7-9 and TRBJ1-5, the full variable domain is DTGVSQNPRHKITKRGQNVTFRCDPISEHNRLYWYRQTLGQGPEFLTYFQNEAQLEKSRLLSDRFSAERPKGSFSTLEIQRTEQGDSAMYLCASSLATGGGNQPQHFGDGTRLSIL.

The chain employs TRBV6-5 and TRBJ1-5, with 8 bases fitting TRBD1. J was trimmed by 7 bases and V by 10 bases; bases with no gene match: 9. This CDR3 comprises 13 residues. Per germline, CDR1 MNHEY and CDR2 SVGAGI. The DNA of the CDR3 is TGTGCCACCTCACAGGGGGTGATGCAGCCCCAGCATTTT. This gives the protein CATSQGVMQPQHF.

The CDR3 coding sequence is TGTGCCACCAGCCCCGGTGGGACAGGGGCTGATACGCAGTATTTT. This gives the protein CATSPGGTGADTQYF. V is TRBV24-1 and J is TRBJ2-3; 10 bases align to TRBD1. The CDR3 sequence is 15 residues long. The V and J ends lost 7 bases and 6 bases, in that order; junction bases with no gene match: 9. The germline V gene has CDR1 KGHDR and CDR2 SFDVKD.

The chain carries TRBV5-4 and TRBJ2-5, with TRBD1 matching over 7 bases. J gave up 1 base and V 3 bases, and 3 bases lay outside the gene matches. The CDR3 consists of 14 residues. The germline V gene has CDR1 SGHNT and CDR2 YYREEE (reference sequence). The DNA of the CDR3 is TGTGCCAGCAGCTCCCGGGACAGCCAAGAGACCCAGTACTTC. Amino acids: CASSSRDSQETQYF.

Here the CDR3 DNA reads TGTGCCAGCAGCTTAATACGCGGGGGTTACAATGAGCAGTTCTTC. Its protein is CASSLIRGGYNEQFF. The V gene is TRBV7-2, the J gene TRBJ2-1; 7 bases align to TRBD2. From germline, CDR1 is SGHTA and CDR2 FQGNSA. The CDR3 is 15 residues long. After removal of 2 bases from V and 4 bases from J, the junction contained 5 bases not matched to a gene.

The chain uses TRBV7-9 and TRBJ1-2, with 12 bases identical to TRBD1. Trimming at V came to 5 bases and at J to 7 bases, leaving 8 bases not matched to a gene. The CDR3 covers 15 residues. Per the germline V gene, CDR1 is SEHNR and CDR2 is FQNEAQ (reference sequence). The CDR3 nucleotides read TGTGCCAGCAGCAACCAAGGGACAGGGGGCCTTGGCTACACCTTC. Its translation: CASSNQGTGGLGYTF.